These 9 T cell receptor beta chains were all obtained from the same sample, sequenced in a study of blood T cell repertoires in COVID-19. Clones were sequenced by immunoSEQ multiplex PCR, and TCRdb holds only the in-frame ones, with some missing. The sample consists of roughly 200,000 clones, roughly nine tenths of them appearing once. The specimen sequenced was peripheral blood. The receptor source for this set is a young woman who had recovered from COVID-19.

The chain is built from TRBV14 and TRBJ2-6; tentative D call: TRBD1 (6 bases). The CDR3 runs 16 residues. Germline values: CDR1 SGHDN, CDR2 FVKESK. Deletions cut 3 bases from V and 3 bases from J, with 12 bases between. The CDR3: CASSQIQGSGANVLTF. DNA of the CDR3: TGTGCCAGCAGCCAGATACAGGGAAGTGGGGCCAACGTCCTGACTTTC.

The chain joins TRBV27 to TRBJ1-4; D unresolved. Germline CDR1 is MNHEY and CDR2 is SMNVEV (reference sequence). The CDR3 has 15 residues. With 1 base removed from V and 3 bases from J, the gap between germline ends came to 9 bases. The CDR3 region is CASSLYAVPNEKLFF. CDR3 DNA: TGTGCCAGCAGTTTATATGCAGTTCCTAATGAAAAACTGTTTTTT.

This rearrangement joins TRBV7-3 to TRBJ2-5; D is ambiguous. Trimming shortened V by 0 bases and J by 1 base, and 3 bases separated the two germline ends. Germline values: CDR1 SGHTA, CDR2 FQGTGA. There are 13 residues in the CDR3. The CDR3 reads CASSLTIQETQYF. Here the CDR3 DNA reads TGTGCCAGCAGCTTAACTATCCAAGAGACCCAGTACTTC.

This clone was recorded once. The V call is TRBV7-3, the J call TRBJ2-7; D may be TRBD1 (7 bases). The CDR3 loop spans 15 amino acids. Between the trimmed V and J ends, which lost 5 bases and 5 bases, there was a span of 19 bases. Germline loops: CDR1 SGHTA, CDR2 FQGTGA. CDR3 region: CASSPETGTFHEQYF. As DNA, the CDR3 is TGTGCCAGCAGCCCAGAGACAGGGACTTTCCACGAGCAGTACTTC.

This chain uses TRBV6-5 with TRBJ2-1; D perhaps matches TRBD2 (6 bases). Per the germline V gene, CDR1 is MNHEY and CDR2 is SVGAGI. This CDR3 is built from 14 residues. With 7 bases removed from V and 5 bases from J, the gap between germline ends came to 15 bases. The CDR3 here is CASTQGLANNEQFF. The CDR3 bases are TGTGCCAGCACCCAAGGGCTAGCGAACAATGAGCAGTTCTTC.

The genes are TRBV20-1 and TRBJ2-1; no clear D. The germline V and J ends were trimmed by 2 bases and 8 bases, with 7 bases remaining between them. Germline CDR1 is DFQATT and CDR2 is SNEGSKA (reference sequence). The CDR3 is made up of 11 amino acids. The CDR3 coding sequence is TGCAGTGCTAGAATCCTCGATGAGCAGTTCTTC. As protein: CSARILDEQFF.

This rearrangement joins TRBV28 to TRBJ1-3, with TRBD1 as a possible D gene (6 bases). The CDR3 consists of 14 residues. CDR1 and CDR2 (germline): MDHEN, SYDVKM. Trimming removed 4 bases at V and 1 base at J, with 8 bases between. The CDR3 region is CASSSTGSGNTIYF. CDR3 bases: TGTGCCAGCAGTTCAACAGGGTCTGGAAACACCATATATTTT. The variable domain in full, completed from reference TRBV28 and TRBJ1-3, reads DVKVTQSSRYLVKRTGEKVFLECVQDMDHENMFWYRQDPGLGLRLIYFSYDVKMKEKGDIPEGYSVSREKKERFSLILESASTNQTSMYLCASSSTGSGNTIYFGEGSWLTVV.

The sample holds one count of this clone. This sequence joins TRBV27 and TRBJ1-2; 8 nucleotides agree with TRBD1. With 4 bases clipped from V and 8 bases from J, the junction kept 6 bases outside the gene matches. This CDR3 spans 13 amino acids. Germline CDR1 is MNHEY and CDR2 is SMNVEV (reference sequence). The CDR3 spells CASSWQGARGYTF. Here the CDR3 DNA reads TGTGCCAGCAGTTGGCAGGGGGCGCGAGGCTACACCTTC.

This chain joins TRBV14 and TRBJ1-4; D unresolved. The germline V and J ends were trimmed by 0 bases and 4 bases, with 3 bases remaining between them. This CDR3 has 13 residues. In germline, CDR1 is SGHDN, CDR2 FVKESK. CDR3 protein: CASSQELNEKLFF. The CDR3, as DNA: TGTGCCAGCAGCCAAGAACTTAATGAAAAACTGTTTTTT. The full variable domain, rest sourced from reference TRBV14 and TRBJ1-4, is EAGVTQFPSHSVIEKGQTVTLRCDPISGHDNLYWYRRVMGKEIKFLLHFVKESKQDESGMPNNRFLAERTGGTYSTLKVQPAELEDSGVYFCASSQELNEKLFFGSGTQLSVL.